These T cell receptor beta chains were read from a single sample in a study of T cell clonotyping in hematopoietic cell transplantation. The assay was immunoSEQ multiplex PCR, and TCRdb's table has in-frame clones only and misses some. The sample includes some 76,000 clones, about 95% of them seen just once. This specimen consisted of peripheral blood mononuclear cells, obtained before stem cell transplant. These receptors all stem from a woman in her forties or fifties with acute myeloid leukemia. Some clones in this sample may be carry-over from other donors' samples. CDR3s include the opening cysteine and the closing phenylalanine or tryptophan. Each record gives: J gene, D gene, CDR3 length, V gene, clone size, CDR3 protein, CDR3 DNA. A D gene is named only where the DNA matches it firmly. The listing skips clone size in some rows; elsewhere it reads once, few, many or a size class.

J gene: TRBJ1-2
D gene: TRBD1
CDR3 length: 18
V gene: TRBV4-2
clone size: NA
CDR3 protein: CASSQDKGQGARTSGYTF
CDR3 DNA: TGTGCCAGCAGCCAAGATAAAGGACAGGGGGCGCGAACTTCCGGCTACACCTTC

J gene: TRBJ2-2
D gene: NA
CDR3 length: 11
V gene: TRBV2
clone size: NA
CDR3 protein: CASNYAGELFF
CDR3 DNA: TGTGCCAGCAACTACGCCGGGGAGCTGTTTTTT

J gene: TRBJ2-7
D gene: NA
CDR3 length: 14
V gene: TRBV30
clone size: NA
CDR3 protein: CAWSARQLPYEQYF
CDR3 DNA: TGTGCCTGGAGTGCCAGACAGTTACCTTACGAGCAGTACTTC

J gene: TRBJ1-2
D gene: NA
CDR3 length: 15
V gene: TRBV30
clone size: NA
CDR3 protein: CAWTHTGNGIYGYTF
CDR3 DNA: TGTGCCTGGACCCACACAGGGAATGGTATCTATGGCTACACCTTC

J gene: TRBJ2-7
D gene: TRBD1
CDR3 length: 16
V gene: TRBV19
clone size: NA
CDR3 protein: CASSMAGTGGFYEQYF
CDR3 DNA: TGTGCCAGTAGTATGGCCGGGACAGGGGGTTTCTACGAGCAGTACTTC

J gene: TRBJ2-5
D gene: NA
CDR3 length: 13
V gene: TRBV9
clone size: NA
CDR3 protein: CASSVASPETQYF
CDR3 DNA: TGTGCCAGCAGCGTAGCCAGCCCAGAGACCCAGTACTTC

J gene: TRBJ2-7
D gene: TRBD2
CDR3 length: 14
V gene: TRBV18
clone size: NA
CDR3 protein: CASSPTSGGDEQYF
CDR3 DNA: TGTGCCAGCTCACCGACTAGCGGGGGCGACGAGCAGTACTTC

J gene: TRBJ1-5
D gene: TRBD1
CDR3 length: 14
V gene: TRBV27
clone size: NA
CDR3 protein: CASSLRQGNQPQHF
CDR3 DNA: TGTGCCAGCAGTCTAAGACAGGGGAATCAGCCCCAGCATTTT

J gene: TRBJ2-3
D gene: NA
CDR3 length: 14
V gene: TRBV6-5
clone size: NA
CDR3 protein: CASRRSRGTDTQYF
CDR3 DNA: TGTGCCAGCAGAAGGTCGAGGGGGACAGATACGCAGTATTTT

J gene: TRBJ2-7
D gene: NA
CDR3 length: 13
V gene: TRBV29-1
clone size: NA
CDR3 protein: CSVDVGGSDEQYF
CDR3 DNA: TGCAGCGTTGACGTTGGGGGCTCCGACGAGCAGTACTTC

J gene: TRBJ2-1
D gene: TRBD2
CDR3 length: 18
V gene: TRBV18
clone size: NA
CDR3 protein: CASSPFPVAGGRHNEQFF
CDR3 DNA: TGTGCCAGCTCACCATTCCCGGTAGCGGGGGGCCGCCACAATGAGCAGTTCTTC

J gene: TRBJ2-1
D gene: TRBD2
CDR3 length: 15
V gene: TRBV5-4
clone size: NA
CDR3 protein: CASSLRSSGLNEQFF
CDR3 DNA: TGTGCCAGCAGCTTGAGGTCTAGCGGATTAAATGAGCAGTTCTTC

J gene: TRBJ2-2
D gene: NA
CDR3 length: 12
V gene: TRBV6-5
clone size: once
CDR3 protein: CASSGGTGELFF
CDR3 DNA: TGTGCCAGCAGTGGGGGGACCGGGGAGCTGTTTTTT

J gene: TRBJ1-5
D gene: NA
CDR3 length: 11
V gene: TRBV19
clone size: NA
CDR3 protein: CASSIELRRHF
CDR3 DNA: TGTGCCAGTAGTATAGAACTTAGGAGGCATTTT

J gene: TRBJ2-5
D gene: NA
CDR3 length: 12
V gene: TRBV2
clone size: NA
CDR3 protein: CATATRRETQYF
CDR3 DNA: TGTGCTACTGCCACTAGACGGGAGACCCAGTACTTC

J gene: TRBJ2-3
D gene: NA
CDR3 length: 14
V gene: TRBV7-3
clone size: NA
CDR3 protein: CASSLTGRTDTQYF
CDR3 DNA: TGTGCCAGCAGCTTAACGGGCAGAACAGATACGCAGTATTTT

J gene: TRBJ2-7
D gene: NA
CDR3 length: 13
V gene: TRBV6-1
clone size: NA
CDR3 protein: CASSEALGFEQYF
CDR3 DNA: TGTGCCAGCAGTGAAGCGCTCGGTTTTGAGCAGTACTTC

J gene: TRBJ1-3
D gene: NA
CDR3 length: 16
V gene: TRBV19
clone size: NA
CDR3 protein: CASSIYSRNSGNTIYF
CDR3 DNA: TGTGCCAGTAGTATCTATTCGCGCAACTCTGGAAACACCATATATTTT

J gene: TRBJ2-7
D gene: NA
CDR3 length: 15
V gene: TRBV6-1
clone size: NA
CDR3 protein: CASSEAHETGGEQYF
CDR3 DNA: TGTGCCAGCAGTGAAGCCCACGAGACGGGTGGAGAGCAGTACTTC